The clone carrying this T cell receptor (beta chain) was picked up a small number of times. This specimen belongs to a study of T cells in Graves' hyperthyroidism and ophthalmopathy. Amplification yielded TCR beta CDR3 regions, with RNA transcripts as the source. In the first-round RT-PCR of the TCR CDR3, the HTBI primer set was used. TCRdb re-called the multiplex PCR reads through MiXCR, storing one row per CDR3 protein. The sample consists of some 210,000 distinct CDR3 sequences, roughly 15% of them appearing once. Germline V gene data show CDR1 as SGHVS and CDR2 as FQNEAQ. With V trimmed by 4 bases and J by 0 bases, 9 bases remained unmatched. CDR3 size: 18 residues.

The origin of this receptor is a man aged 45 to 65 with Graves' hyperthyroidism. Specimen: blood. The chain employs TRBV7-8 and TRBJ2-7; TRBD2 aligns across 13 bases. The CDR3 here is CASSSLRTSGSLSYEQYF. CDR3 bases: TGTGCCAGCAGCTCCCTCCGGACTAGCGGGAGCCTCTCCTACGAGCAGTACTTC.